Listed here are 8 T cell receptor beta chains from one sample, sequenced in a study of blood T cell repertoires in COVID-19. The repertoire was sequenced with immunoSEQ multiplex PCR; TCRdb's copy has only in-frame clones and lacks some. The sample lists about 200,000 clones; roughly nine tenths were seen once. The sample taken for sequencing was peripheral blood. The receptors were gathered from a man aged 60 to 69 with active or convalescent COVID-19.

The chain uses TRBV7-3 and TRBJ2-2; 7 bases are shared with TRBD2. The V and J ends lost 8 bases and 5 bases, in that order; junction bases with no gene match: 11. The CDR3 length is 15 residues. Germline CDR1 reads SGHTA; CDR2 reads FQGTGA. The chain's CDR3 is CASSRAAGVTGELFF. The CDR3 DNA follows: TGTGCCAGCTCGCGGGCGGCGGGGGTTACCGGGGAGCTGTTTTTT.

The chain has TRBV7-2 and TRBJ1-5; D gene ambiguous. Germline-derived CDR1 and CDR2 are SGHTA and FQGNSA. There are 14 residues in the CDR3. Trimming stripped 4 bases from V and 4 bases from J, with 11 bases between. This chain's CDR3 is CASSSQLLNQPQHF. The CDR3 region has the DNA TGTGCCAGCAGCTCGCAACTCCTTAATCAGCCCCAGCATTTT.

This chain connects TRBV28 to TRBJ1-2; possible D gene TRBD1, 6 bases. The CDR3 is made up of 15 amino acids. Germline V gives CDR1 MDHEN, CDR2 SYDVKM. V was trimmed by 8 bases and J by 4 bases, leaving 20 bases between them. The CDR3: CASWPERQEIYGYTF. Here the CDR3 DNA reads TGTGCCAGCTGGCCCGAGAGACAGGAGATCTATGGCTACACCTTC.

The V gene is TRBV5-1, the J gene TRBJ1-1, with TRBD1 identical over 9 bases. V shed 5 bases, J shed 4 bases, and the junction held 3 bases outside the gene matches. CDR3 length: 13 amino acids. Germline V gives CDR1 SGHRS, CDR2 YFSETQ. The CDR3 DNA reads as TGCGCCAGCAGACAGGGGGCGGTCACTGAAGCTTTCTTT. This translates into CASRQGAVTEAFF.

The genes are TRBV19 and TRBJ1-5; a weak D match, TRBD1 (5 bases). The CDR3 has 13 amino acids. Germline V gene data show CDR1 as LNHDA and CDR2 as SQIVND (reference sequence). The V and J ends lost 3 bases and 9 bases respectively, with 12 bases between them. The CDR3: CASSMGREGPQHF. The DNA for the CDR3 is TGTGCCAGTAGTATGGGCAGGGAAGGGCCCCAGCATTTT.

This clone was seen a single time. This chain joins TRBV7-9 and TRBJ1-2, with TRBD1 matching 7 bases. The CDR3 consists of 15 residues. V lost 1 base and J lost 4; bases outside the gene matches: 6. CDR1 SEHNR and CDR2 FQNEAQ come from the germline V gene (reference sequence). The CDR3 spells CASSLGQGSIYGYTF. In DNA form, the CDR3 reads TGTGCCAGCAGCTTAGGACAGGGATCTATCTATGGCTACACCTTC.

This chain joins TRBV30 and TRBJ1-2, with D possibly TRBD1 on 6 matching bases. The V gene lost 7 bases and the J gene lost 2 bases, with 17 bases spanning the gap. Germline V gene sequence: CDR1 GTSNPN, CDR2 SVGIG (reference sequence). This CDR3 is 14 amino acids long. This chain's CDR3 is CASVPEGQNYGYTF. In nucleotides, the CDR3 is TGTGCCTCGGTCCCGGAAGGACAGAACTATGGCTACACCTTC.

The genes are TRBV19 and TRBJ2-1; possibly TRBD2 for D (6 bases). V was pared by 3 bases and J by 3 bases, with 9 bases between. Germline CDR1 reads LNHDA; CDR2 reads SQIVND (reference sequence). This CDR3 spans 14 amino acids. This chain's CDR3 is CASSIRTIYNEQFF. CDR3 nucleotide sequence: TGTGCCAGTAGTATCAGGACTATCTACAATGAGCAGTTCTTC.